This TCR beta chain was identified during a study of long-term antiretroviral therapy in people with HIV. Points from the study as a whole: Clones with expansion before ART led the repertoire at all time points.

A minimum of one pre-ART and two post-ART PBMC samples existed for each donor. Held in samples before DNA extraction were about 0.85-10 million cryopreserved PBMC. Sequencing used immunoSEQ v3.0 at survey level. The data were produced by immunoSEQ multiplex PCR, yet TCRdb's version contains in-frame clones alone and is incomplete. The top ten clones hold 13% to 15% of a sample with some 15,000 clones, about 84% of them seen once. The CDR3 totals 14 residues. Germline trimming cut 5 bases from V and 3 bases from J; bases unmatched to any gene: 3. CDR1 and CDR2 (germline): PRHDT, FYEKMQ (reference sequence). Points on this clone: Its matching antigen is unknown.

This sample comprised unsorted PBMCs, obtained less than 1.3 years before starting antiretroviral therapy. The chain couples TRBV13 to TRBJ1-1; the match to TRBD1 covers 10 bases. This clonotype was obtained from a man aged 25-45 years with HIV. The CDR3 DNA follows: TGTGCCAGCAGCGCGGACAGGGGGGACACTGAAGCTTTCTTT. The encoded protein is CASSADRGDTEAFF.